This T cell receptor beta chain is from a study of cytomegalovirus exposure and HLA in healthy donors (dated by TCRdb to about 2017). For the wider study: In an earlier analysis of roughly 590 of the donors, 250 to 350 Gb of sequence data and just under 120 million unique TCR beta sequences from some 170 million T cells were reported. An early release that covered 500 to 800 HLA-typed donors contained approximately 300 gigabases of sequencing data and about 93 million unique TCR sequences. Of the roughly 400 genotyped donors, roughly 85% fell in the genetic ancestry cluster associated with self-reported Caucasian donors. The aim of the study was to test whether cataloging public T cell receptors could identify signatures of past pathogen exposure. The study used immunosequencing to profile the T cell repertoires of approximately 640 subjects and linked those repertoires to cytomegalovirus serostatus. Along with the roughly 700-subject first cohort, a separate validation cohort of some 130 different subjects was used. To predict cytomegalovirus infection status, the study brought together high-throughput TCR immunosequencing, statistical association of individual TCRs with disease status, and machine learning. To study patterns of TCR occurrence, a later analysis re-analyzed previously published TCR beta repertoires from 600 to 750 donors and added high-resolution HLA genotyping. The later analysis used no new phenotypic data to find candidate immune exposures, relying instead on TCR beta sequences and their occurrence across donors. To decide whether each TCR beta V gene segment behaved as functional or pseudogenic, an earlier analysis of some 580 of the donors relied on high-throughput TCR beta sequencing. Alongside the repertoire data, information on donor age, sex, ethnicity and CMV serostatus was compiled. A later genetic analysis used genome-wide SNP genotypes for about 60% of the roughly 670 donors, treating that subset as a discovery cohort. All discovery cohort repertoires had been generated on a single sequencing platform. HLA typing covered class I and class II loci at four-digit resolution. The number of donors typed differed by locus, with about 629-630 for A, B, C, DRB1 and DQB1, roughly 520 for DQA1, under 610 for DPA1, and around 430 for DPB1. About five DR-DQ haplotypes were handled as single units for association and clustering because linkage in the cohort was strong. Across some 400 genotyped donors of the cohort, an average of roughly 250,000 unique TCR beta nucleotide sequences per donor were sequenced, and roughly 20% of those sequences were non-productive.

Based on the germline V gene, the CDR1 and CDR2 sequences are SGDLS and YYNGEE. V is pared back by 0 bases and J by 5 bases, with 3 bases lying between the germline termini. Its CDR3 holds 12 amino acids, cysteine through phenylalanine. Kept here is only the CDR3 DNA, which spans 36 bases and is read in frame from base 1. The cohort consisted of 600 to 700 healthy bone marrow donors. All cohort members were sampled while nominally healthy, although unrecorded immune exposures were likely present. The donor was CMV seropositive and belonged to the group of 250 to 350 seropositive cohort members. A peripheral blood sample was collected from each donor, and TCR beta sequencing was performed on peripheral blood mononuclear cells. The Qiagen DNeasy Blood Extraction Kit was used to extract genomic DNA from the blood cell samples. Concerning this clone itself: Its antigen specificity is not known. It has no much larger one-base neighbor in the sample; base qualities were not kept.

The investigation overall reported the following: According to the authors, the approach could potentially be generalized to other disease states and immunological phenotypes. The classifier was reported to diagnose cytomegalovirus status with high specificity and sensitivity in both the original and validation cohorts. Some IMGT-functional V segments, including TRBV6-2 and TRBV6-3, could not be distinguished by the 87-base-pair reads and were therefore excluded. Several of the top co-occurrence clusters appeared to be linked to parvovirus B19, influenza, CMV and Epstein-Barr virus, according to a later analysis. A later genetic analysis associated a missense DCLRE1C variant with V-gene and J-gene trimming of TCR beta chains, and an independent cohort replicated the association. In a later analysis, most CMV-associated TCR beta chains were found to appear HLA-restricted, with HLA associations seemingly driven largely by CMV exposure. In this cohort, only TCR beta chains were sequenced, and detectable features were limited by the absence of alpha or paired-chain data. A few of the identified cytomegalovirus-associated TCR beta chains were confirmed in vitro to be specific for cytomegalovirus antigens. A later analysis found that TCR association rates varied across HLA loci, with DRB1 alleles showing the most associated TCRs and HLA-C alleles the fewest. A later analysis found that HLA-associated TCR beta chains were more clonally expanded and had lower generation probabilities than equally common non-associated chains. Specific HLA alleles were associated with 18,000 or so TCR beta sequences at a false discovery rate of 0.05 in a later analysis. Because some donors lacked HLA typing at each locus, the association tests relied only on the typed subset. Compared with the roughly 710-donor mean, donors in an Asian-associated ancestry cluster had fewer N-insertions in productive TCRs, according to a later genetic analysis. CMV serostatus was the only immune exposure information available for the cohort. The presence/absence analyses assumed that sequencing depth was roughly uniform across donors, and that assumption may not be true. The earlier analysis of 587 of the donors excluded seventeen rarely observed V segments, including chromosome 9 orphons, because counts were too low. When HLA alleles, especially DR and DQ, strongly co-occurred, TCR associations were difficult to assign to individual alleles. A cluster of highly shared sequence variants was judged likely to be a technical artifact of the sequencing pipeline. Correlated functional status among segregating V segments might be attributable to linkage disequilibrium, but an unknown experimental factor could not be ruled out. The study listed 150 to 200 TCR beta chains as associated with cytomegalovirus. In an earlier analysis of some 500 of the donors, most TCR beta V segments were observed in productive rearrangements about 87% or about 30% of the time, broadly matching IMGT annotations. Across donors, most TCR sequences were observed very rarely, whereas some public TCRs were present in many individuals. A further reported finding was that TCR beta sequences accurately predicted the HLA-A and HLA-B alleles for most subjects in the first cohort.

Library method: the immunoSEQ multiplex PCR assay. For the multiplex PCR, a mixture combining 60 forward primers for TCR Vbeta segments and 13 reverse primers for TCR Jbeta segments was used. The CDR3 region of rearranged TCR beta genes was amplified from genomic DNA with a multiplex PCR assay. The Illumina HiSeq System was used to sequence the amplified TCR beta libraries as 87-base-pair reads. The original methods were these. A later analysis counted about 82 million unique TCR beta chains across the 700 or so repertoires, and some 11 million of these chains were shared by at least two donors. To remove PCR and sequencing errors, raw reads were error-corrected and collapsed into unique sequences using a nearest-neighbor algorithm that merged closely related sequences. To assign V, D and J gene segments, CDR3 sequences were aligned to IMGT reference sequences. For a sequence to be retained, a match of at least six nucleotides was required to both a V gene segment and a J gene segment. A rearrangement was called productive if the CDR3 had no stop codons and remained in frame with V and J, and every other rearrangement was called non-productive. Following IMGT convention, CDR3 was defined as the stretch from the second conserved V-encoded cysteine up to the conserved J-encoded phenylalanine. The earlier analysis of 550 to 650 of the donors excluded any sequence lacking an unambiguous match to a single V gene segment. An earlier analysis of 550 to 650 of the donors classified V segments as functional when productive rearrangements were above 56.7% and as segregating when the standard deviation between donors was above 5%. To diagnose cytomegalovirus status from the catalog of TCR beta chain sequences, a statistical classification framework was built. In a later analysis, V and J genes were assigned by comparing TCR nucleotide sequences against IMGT/GENE-DB human TR gene sequences. In a later analysis, CDR3 sequences and most-parsimonious VDJ recombination scenarios were assigned using the TCRdist pipeline. In a later analysis, each TCR beta chain was defined by its CDR3 amino acid sequence together with its V-gene family, and reads lacking a unique V-gene family were excluded. To address suspected cross-contamination and a sequencing artifact, a later analysis removed around 590 highly shared, low-generation-probability nucleotide sequences. A later analysis calculated a clonal expansion index for each public chain from normalized within-repertoire ranks of inferred template counts. In a later analysis, generation probabilities were computed with a VDJ recombination model fitted to out-of-frame rearrangements, and the resulting probabilities were checked against IGoR. In a later analysis, TCR-TCR, TCR-HLA and TCR-CMV co-occurrence was scored with hypergeometric tests, and a repertoire-size bias correction was applied to TCR pairs. In a later analysis, false discovery rates were estimated by permuting HLA or CMV assignments 20 times. In a later analysis, co-occurring TCRs were grouped with DBSCAN, and TCRdist sequence similarity was added when clustering was performed within HLA-allele-positive subsets. For co-occurrence clustering, repertoires with fewer than 30,000 or more than 120,000 public chains were excluded, along with five or six repertoires with anomalous nucleotide sharing. TCRdb re-hosts the immuneACCESS table, in-frame sequences only. Its copies lack some clones; in the studies checked, an unresolved V gene accounts for under half of them, and the cause for the rest is not known. V and J calls and clone size are copied from that table; D and trimming were computed from the DNA. This sample gives fewer than 200,000 clones in total; approximately 70% of them show up just once. The top ten clonotypes cover about 2.5% of the sample.

The sequencing input was PBMCs. The rearranged segments are TRBV9 and TRBJ2-1, with the D gene not confidently named. The receptor was isolated from a middle-aged woman in good health and CMV-seropositive. The sequenced DNA is TGTGCCAGCAGCGTAGGGCACAATGAGCAGTTCTTC. It translates as CASSVGHNEQFF.